This T cell receptor beta chain stems from a study of cytomegalovirus exposure and HLA in healthy donors. Whole-study findings and limits: Some V segments could not be told apart, so they were left out, TRBV6-2 and TRBV6-3 among them.

Germline CDR1 SGHAT, CDR2 FQNNGV. CDR3 length equals 16 residues. Deletions cut 5 bases from V and 5 bases from J, with 22 bases between. Details on this clone: Its antigen is not identified.

60 Vbeta and 13 Jbeta primers were used in PCR. Sequenced by immunoSEQ multiplex PCR; TCRdb stores in-frame clones only, minus some. Found here are 60,000 to 65,000 clones, roughly 71% of them singletons; the top ten hold nearly 25%. Sequencing input: PBMCs. This clonotype was obtained from a man aged 50 to 60 in good health and CMV-seropositive. J is TRBJ2-7 and V is TRBV11-2, with D possibly being TRBD1 (5 bases). The chain's CDR3 is CASSPKNQGLPHEQYF. Written as DNA, the CDR3 is TGTGCCAGCAGCCCGAAAAATCAGGGTCTCCCCCACGAGCAGTACTTC.